The present TCR beta chain was sequenced within a study of patients and donors after allogeneic stem cell transplantation. TCRdb recomputed calls from the RT-PCR reads with MiXCR, one row per CDR3 protein. Altogether hundreds of thousands of distinct CDR3 sequences are present, 16% being singletons, with the ten largest covering 6% to 8%. The receptor was isolated from a human donor who was either an allogeneic HSCT recipient or a stem cell or donor lymphocyte infusion donor (not recorded which). It is not recorded whose cells these are; they may come from a transplant donor. Sequenced input: blood, either unsorted or a sorted T cell fraction (not recorded which).

CDR3 nucleotide sequence: TGTGCCAGCTCACCAACTAGCGGAGAAGAGACCCAGTACTTC. Its translation: CASSPTSGEETQYF. The chain combines TRBV18 with TRBJ2-5; TRBD2 matches at 8 bases. With V trimmed by 2 bases and J by 3 bases, 2 bases remained unmatched. CDR1 and CDR2 from the germline V gene are KGHSH and LQKENI. CDR3 size: 14 residues.